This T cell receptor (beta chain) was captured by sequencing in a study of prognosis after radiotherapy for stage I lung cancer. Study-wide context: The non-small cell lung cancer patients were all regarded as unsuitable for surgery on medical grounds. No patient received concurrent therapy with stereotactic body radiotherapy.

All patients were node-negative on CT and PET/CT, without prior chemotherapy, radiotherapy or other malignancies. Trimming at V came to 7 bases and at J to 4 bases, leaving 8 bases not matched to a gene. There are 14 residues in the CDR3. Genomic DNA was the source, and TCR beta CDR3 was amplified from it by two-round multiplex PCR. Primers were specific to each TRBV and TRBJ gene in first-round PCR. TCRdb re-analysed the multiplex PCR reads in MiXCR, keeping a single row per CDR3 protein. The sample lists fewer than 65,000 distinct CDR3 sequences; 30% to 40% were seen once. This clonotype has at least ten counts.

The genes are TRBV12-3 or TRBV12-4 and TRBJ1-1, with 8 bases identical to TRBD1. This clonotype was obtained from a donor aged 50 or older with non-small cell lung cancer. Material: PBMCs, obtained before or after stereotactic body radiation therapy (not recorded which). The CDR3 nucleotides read TGTGCCAGCAAGAAGACAGGGGCCGGCACTGAAGCTTTCTTT. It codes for CASKKTGAGTEAFF.